This T cell receptor (beta chain) was sequenced in a study of blood T cell repertoires in COVID-19. Overall study context: PBMCs, B-cell-depleted T cells, or T cells were the source of the cDNA or gDNA that made up the material.

V was clipped by 11 bases and J by 0 bases, with 11 bases between them. The CDR3 loop spans 13 amino acids. Germline CDR1 is MNHEY and CDR2 is SVGAGI. Repertoires were generated with immunoSEQ multiplex PCR, while TCRdb's copy carries only in-frame clones and drops some. Of roughly 180,000 clones in the sample, more than 80% were seen once. V usage is TRBV6-5 and J usage is TRBJ1-3; D may be TRBD1 (5 bases). The receptor was isolated from a woman between 40 and 55 years old with COVID-19, enrolled during active disease. What was sequenced was peripheral blood. The CDR3, as DNA: TGTGCCTGCTCAGGGTACTCTGGAAACACCATATATTTT. This gives the protein CACSGYSGNTIYF.